This is a list of T cell receptor beta chains from one sample in a study of shared clonotypes between healthy human individuals. Sequenced by immunoSEQ multiplex PCR; TCRdb stores in-frame clones only, minus some. Among 2.5 million or so clones, just over 90% were seen once, and the ten largest hold over 0.12%. Sequencing input: naive CD4+ T cells sorted from blood. These receptors originate from a man aged 18 to 30 in good health. Each CDR3 is given with its conserved first and last residue. The D gene is left open where the match is weak. Clone size is not always given. Where it is, it says once, few, many or a class for expanded clones.

v_call: TRBV18
clone_size: once
j_call: TRBJ1-1
d_call: .
cdr3_nt: TGTGCCAGCTCACCGTATCAGGGACCGAAGAACACTGAAGCTTTCTTT
cdr3_aa: CASSPYQGPKNTEAFF

v_call: TRBV18
clone_size: .
j_call: TRBJ2-7
d_call: .
cdr3_nt: TGTGCCAGCTCACCACCGGGAGGGGGACCCTACGAGCAGTACTTC
cdr3_aa: CASSPPGGGPYEQYF

v_call: TRBV5-6
clone_size: .
j_call: TRBJ2-7
d_call: TRBD1
cdr3_nt: TGTGCCAGCAGCTTGGCAGGGGGCGGGACGGCCTACGAGCAGTACTTC
cdr3_aa: CASSLAGGGTAYEQYF

v_call: TRBV21-1
clone_size: .
j_call: TRBJ2-7
d_call: .
cdr3_nt: TGTGCCAGCAGCTCGTCGGACACTAATACCTACGAGCAGTACTTC
cdr3_aa: CASSSSDTNTYEQYF

v_call: TRBV4-3
clone_size: .
j_call: TRBJ1-5
d_call: .
cdr3_nt: TGCGCCAGCAGCCAGGGGGAGGGGGGCAATCAGCCCCAGCATTTT
cdr3_aa: CASSQGEGGNQPQHF

v_call: TRBV7-9
clone_size: few
j_call: TRBJ1-5
d_call: TRBD1
cdr3_nt: TGTGCCAGCAGCTACAGGGGAGGAAGCAATCAGCCCCAGCATTTT
cdr3_aa: CASSYRGGSNQPQHF

v_call: TRBV7-2
clone_size: .
j_call: TRBJ2-1
d_call: TRBD1
cdr3_nt: TGTGCCAGCACCTGGGGACAGGGGCACTACAATGAGCAGTTCTTC
cdr3_aa: CASTWGQGHYNEQFF

v_call: TRBV30
clone_size: .
j_call: TRBJ1-6
d_call: .
cdr3_nt: TGTGCCTGGAGTGTAGCGGGTTCACCCCTCCACTTT
cdr3_aa: CAWSVAGSPLHF

v_call: TRBV7-3
clone_size: few
j_call: TRBJ1-1
d_call: .
cdr3_nt: TGTGCCAGCAGCTTACGAATGAACACTGAAGCTTTCTTT
cdr3_aa: CASSLRMNTEAFF

v_call: TRBV5-6
clone_size: .
j_call: TRBJ2-2
d_call: .
cdr3_nt: TGTGCCAGCAGCTTGCTCCACAGGAACACCGGGGAGCTGTTTTTT
cdr3_aa: CASSLLHRNTGELFF

v_call: TRBV10-2
clone_size: .
j_call: TRBJ2-7
d_call: .
cdr3_nt: TGCGCCAGCAGCCGCTACGAGCAGTACTTC
cdr3_aa: CASSRYEQYF

v_call: TRBV6-6
clone_size: .
j_call: TRBJ2-5
d_call: TRBD2
cdr3_nt: TGTGCCAGCAGTTACTCAGGCGGGAGCTGGGAGACCCAGTACTTC
cdr3_aa: CASSYSGGSWETQYF

v_call: TRBV6-5
clone_size: .
j_call: TRBJ2-2
d_call: .
cdr3_nt: TGTGCCAGCAGCTACGGCAAACAGGGCGGGGAGCTGTTTTTT
cdr3_aa: CASSYGKQGGELFF

v_call: TRBV19
clone_size: .
j_call: TRBJ1-4
d_call: .
cdr3_nt: TGTGCCAGTAGTATAGGGGTCAGTTCTAATGAAAAACTGTTTTTT
cdr3_aa: CASSIGVSSNEKLFF

v_call: TRBV30
clone_size: .
j_call: TRBJ1-3
d_call: .
cdr3_nt: TGTGCCTGGAGTACACGGGACCCCGGTAACAGGGACACCATATATTTT
cdr3_aa: CAWSTRDPGNRDTIYF

v_call: TRBV4-2
clone_size: .
j_call: TRBJ1-6
d_call: TRBD1
cdr3_nt: TGTGCCAGCAGCCATTACATTCCAGGGGGTTTAAATTCACCCCTCCACTTT
cdr3_aa: CASSHYIPGGLNSPLHF

v_call: TRBV19
clone_size: .
j_call: TRBJ2-1
d_call: .
cdr3_nt: TGTGCCAGTAGTACTTGGGGGCCGCACAATGAGCAGTTCTTC
cdr3_aa: CASSTWGPHNEQFF

v_call: TRBV4-1
clone_size: .
j_call: TRBJ2-1
d_call: TRBD2
cdr3_nt: TGCGCCAGCAGCGGAGAGGGACTAGCGGGGGTTTACCCCTACAATGAGCAGTTCTTC
cdr3_aa: CASSGEGLAGVYPYNEQFF

v_call: TRBV6-5
clone_size: once
j_call: TRBJ2-7
d_call: TRBD1
cdr3_nt: TGTGCCAGCAGTTCCCGACAGGGCTACGAGCAGTACTTC
cdr3_aa: CASSSRQGYEQYF

v_call: TRBV5-1
clone_size: .
j_call: TRBJ2-3
d_call: TRBD2
cdr3_nt: TGCGCCAGCAGCCCGGAAGGACTAGCAGATACGCAGTATTTT
cdr3_aa: CASSPEGLADTQYF

v_call: TRBV19
clone_size: .
j_call: TRBJ2-7
d_call: .
cdr3_nt: TGTGCCAGTAGTATAGCCGCCTTACAGTGGGGGCCCTACGAGCAGTACTTC
cdr3_aa: CASSIAALQWGPYEQYF

v_call: TRBV6-5
clone_size: .
j_call: TRBJ2-2
d_call: TRBD1
cdr3_nt: TGTGCCAGCAGCTCGCAGGGGGCGGGGACCGGGGAGCTGTTTTTT
cdr3_aa: CASSSQGAGTGELFF